Listed here are 3 T cell receptor beta chains from one sample, sequenced in a study of T cell responses to AZD1222 COVID-19 vaccine. Method: immunoSEQ multiplex PCR; TCRdb's copy keeps in-frame clones and lacks some. The table has roughly 130,000 clones, just over 90% seen once; the top ten hold approximately 2%. Material: peripheral blood, obtained on day 0 of AZD1222 vaccination. These receptors came from an adult in good health.

The chain uses TRBV20-1 and TRBJ2-7, with TRBD2 matching 10 bases. V dropped 6 bases and J dropped 3; count of bases not matched to a gene: 8. The CDR3 contains 14 residues. From germline, CDR1 is DFQATT and CDR2 SNEGSKA (reference sequence). The CDR3 spells CSASTSGDVYEQYF. In DNA, the CDR3 is TGCAGTGCCAGTACTAGCGGGGATGTCTACGAGCAGTACTTC.

Concerning this clone: An end of the junction does not agree with germline; a read error may underlie this. The V call is TRBV7-6, the J call TRBJ2-2; 10 nucleotides agree with TRBD2. This CDR3 has 15 amino acids. Per germline, CDR1 SGHVS and CDR2 FNYEAQ. This chain's CDR3 is CASSLAGLNAGELFF. In DNA form, the CDR3 reads TGTGCCAGCTCACTAGCGGGGTTGAACGCCGGGGAGCTGTTTTTT.

This clone came up a few times. The chain has TRBV4-1 and TRBJ2-5, with D possibly matching TRBD1 (5 bases). The V gene's germline CDR1 is MGHRA and CDR2 YSYEKL. The CDR3 covers 14 residues. Trimming pared 4 bases from V and 3 bases from J, leaving 12 bases between. CDR3 DNA sequence: TGCGCCAGCAGCCCAACCGACAGAGAAGAGACCCAGTACTTC. Protein sequence: CASSPTDREETQYF.